The table lists the clone carrying this T cell receptor delta chain with a few counts. The data originate from a study of gamma-delta chains in newborns, infants, children. Study-level background: Microbial exposure reportedly drives polyclonal innate γδ T cell expansion after birth.

TCRdb redid clone calling on the reads using CATT. The sample shows 1,800 or so delta-chain clones, more than 35% of them seen only once. The CDR3 covers 18 residues. From germline, CDR1 is GEAIGNYY and CDR2 EKD. After removal of 3 bases from V and 2 bases from J, the junction contained 14 bases not matched to a gene. Material: blood. V usage is TRDV2 and J usage is TRDJ1; 10 positions agree with TRDD3. The source is a child who had a fever. The CDR3 DNA reads as TGTGCCTGTGACGACATGACGAGTACTGGGGGATCTACCGATAAACTCATCTTT. Its translation is CACDDMTSTGGSTDKLIF.